This is a list of T cell receptor beta chains from one sample in a study of control samples from healthy donors and cancer patients. Repertoires were generated with immunoSEQ multiplex PCR, while TCRdb's copy carries only in-frame clones and drops some. The sample contains under 55,000 clones, approximately 90% of which appear only once. The source material was PBMCs. Receptor source: a woman aged 40-49 years with head and neck cancer. Each CDR3 is given with its conserved first and last residue. A D gene is named only where the DNA matches it firmly. A row's size may be missing; if present it is once, few, many or a size class.

>.|.|TRBV7-2|TRBJ2-5
TGTGCCAGCAGCACGTTGGGCCAGCAAGAGACCCAGTACTTC
CASSTLGQQETQYF
>.|.|TRBV5-1|TRBJ2-5
TGCGCCAGCAGCAACACGGACGGACCGTGGACCCAGTACTTC
CASSNTDGPWTQYF
>.|TRBD2|TRBV7-9|TRBJ2-1
TGTGCCAGCAGCTTAGTAATGGGCGGGACTAGCGACAATGAGCAGTTCTTC
CASSLVMGGTSDNEQFF
>.|.|TRBV30|TRBJ2-7
TGTGCCTGGGGGACTGGCAGCTCCTACGAGCAGTACTTC
CAWGTGSSYEQYF
>.|TRBD1|TRBV2|TRBJ2-3
TGTGCCGAGGGAGCGAATCTAGGGGGCTCGGCAGATACGCAGTATTTT
CAEGANLGGSADTQYF
>.|.|TRBV5-5|TRBJ1-5
TGTGCCAGCAGCCGAACAGGGATCAATCAGCCCCAGCATTTT
CASSRTGINQPQHF
>.|TRBD2|TRBV6-4|TRBJ2-2
TGTGCCAGCAGTGTGGAAGCGGGGGGATATGGCGGGGAGCTGTTTTTT
CASSVEAGGYGGELFF
>.|TRBD1|TRBV18|TRBJ1-3
TGTGCCAGCTCACCTGCGACAGGGACCGGAAACACCATATATTTT
CASSPATGTGNTIYF
>.|TRBD2|TRBV18|TRBJ2-7
TGTGCCAGCTCACCACCTAGCGGGGCTTTCGAGCAGTACTTC
CASSPPSGAFEQYF
>.|TRBD2|TRBV11-2|TRBJ2-2
TGTGCCAGCAGCCCCGCGGGGGGAATACACACCGGGGAGCTGTTTTTT
CASSPAGGIHTGELFF
>.|.|TRBV30|TRBJ1-2
TGTGCCTGGAGTGAAACAGGGATATATGGCTACACCTTC
CAWSETGIYGYTF
>.|.|TRBV12-5|TRBJ2-7
TGTGCTAGTGGTTTGGTACTGGTGGGGGCGTCCTACGAGCAGTACTTC
CASGLVLVGASYEQYF
>.|.|TRBV7-8|TRBJ2-7
TGTGCCAGCAGCCTCAGGGGGGGCCCCTACGAGCAGTACTTC
CASSLRGGPYEQYF
>.|.|TRBV5-1|TRBJ2-1
TGCGCCAGCAGGGCAGGGTTGATGGCCTACAATGAGCAGTTCTTC
CASRAGLMAYNEQFF
>.|TRBD1|TRBV3-1/TRBV3-2|TRBJ1-1
TGTGCCAGCACCAGGGACAGGGGGTTGACTGAAGCTTTCTTT
CASTRDRGLTEAFF
>.|TRBD1|TRBV30|TRBJ2-2
TGTGCCTGGAGGGGGGACAGGAAGAACACCGGGGAGCTGTTTTTT
CAWRGDRKNTGELFF
>.|.|TRBV5-8|TRBJ1-5
TGTGCCAGCAGCTTCTCTGGGGGGAAGTATCAGCCCCAGCATTTT
CASSFSGGKYQPQHF
>.|.|TRBV28|TRBJ1-2
TGTGCCAGCAGTTCCCCCGGGGGGGAGGGGAACTATGGCTACACCTTC
CASSSPGGEGNYGYTF
>.|.|TRBV19|TRBJ1-1
TGTGCCAGTACTACACAGGGTACTGAAGCTTTCTTT
CASTTQGTEAFF
>.|.|TRBV9|TRBJ1-2
TGTGCCAGCAGCGTAGCAATCATGGGCCCCTATGGCTACACCTTC
CASSVAIMGPYGYTF
>.|.|TRBV5-1|TRBJ1-3
TGCGCCAGCAGCCCCTCCACCGGGAAAGCTGGAAACACCATATATTTT
CASSPSTGKAGNTIYF
>once|.|TRBV5-4|TRBJ1-1
TGTGCCAGCAGCATCGACACGAACACTGAAGCTTTCTTT
CASSIDTNTEAFF
>once|.|TRBV7-3|TRBJ2-5
TGTGCCAGCAGCTTAGCGGCCTCGACCCCGGAAGAGACCCAGTACTTC
CASSLAASTPEETQYF
>.|.|TRBV11-1|TRBJ1-1
TGTGCCAGCAGCAACCCAGGGCGGACGTTTGAAGCTTTCTTT
CASSNPGRTFEAFF
>.|.|TRBV7-2|TRBJ1-4
TGTGCCAGCAGATTGACAGCACCCAATGAAAAACTGTTTTTT
CASRLTAPNEKLFF
>.|TRBD1|TRBV24-1|TRBJ1-1
TGTGCCACCAGTGAAAAGATCGGGACAGGGGATGTGAACACTGAAGCTTTCTTT
CATSEKIGTGDVNTEAFF
>.|TRBD1|TRBV5-1|TRBJ1-2
TGCGCCAGCAGCCCCCGACCCGGGACAGGGGTTGGCTACACCTTC
CASSPRPGTGVGYTF
>.|TRBD2|TRBV6-5|TRBJ2-1
TGTGCCAGCAGGGGCGGGAGGGCCTACAATGAGCAGTTCTTC
CASRGGRAYNEQFF
>.|.|TRBV10-3|TRBJ2-3
TGTGCCATCAGCGGGGTCGCCACAGATACGCAGTATTTT
CAISGVATDTQYF